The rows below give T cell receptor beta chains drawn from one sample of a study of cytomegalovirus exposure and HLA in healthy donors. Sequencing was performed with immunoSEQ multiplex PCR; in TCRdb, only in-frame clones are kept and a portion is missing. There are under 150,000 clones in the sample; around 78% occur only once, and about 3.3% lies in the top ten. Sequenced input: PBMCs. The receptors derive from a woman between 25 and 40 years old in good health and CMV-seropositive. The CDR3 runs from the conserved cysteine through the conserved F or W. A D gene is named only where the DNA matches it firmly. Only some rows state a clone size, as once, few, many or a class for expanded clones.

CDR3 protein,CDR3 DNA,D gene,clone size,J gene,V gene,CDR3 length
CASSQGNPGANYGYTF,TGCGCCAGCAGCCAAGGAAACCCAGGGGCTAACTATGGCTACACCTTC,.,.,TRBJ1-2,TRBV4-1,16
CASTSMGGGRSPLHF,TGTGCCAGCACTTCCATGGGGGGAGGTAGATCACCCCTCCACTTT,.,.,TRBJ1-6,TRBV28,15
CASSRDTRETQYF,TGTGCCAGCAGCAGGGACACTCGGGAGACCCAGTACTTC,.,.,TRBJ2-5,TRBV5-5,13
CASSLRDSSTDTQYF,TGTGCCAGCTCACTCCGGGACAGTAGCACAGATACGCAGTATTTT,TRBD1,.,TRBJ2-3,TRBV18,15
CASSLGTSGGSYNEQFF,TGCGCCAGCAGCCTTGGGACTAGCGGGGGTAGCTACAATGAGCAGTTCTTC,TRBD2,.,TRBJ2-1,TRBV4-3,17
CASSGQMNTEAFF,TGTGCCAGCAGCGGGCAGATGAACACTGAAGCTTTCTTT,.,.,TRBJ1-1,TRBV9,13
CASNLQGNEKLFF,TGTGCCAGCAATTTACAGGGGAATGAAAAACTGTTTTTT,TRBD1,.,TRBJ1-4,TRBV2,13
CASSPAGGSVLAIQYF,TGTGCCAGCTCACCCGCGGGGGGATCCGTTTTGGCCATTCAGTACTTC,TRBD2,.,TRBJ2-4,TRBV18,16
CSVEDQRNTEAFF,TGCAGCGTTGAAGACCAGCGGAACACTGAAGCTTTCTTT,.,.,TRBJ1-1,TRBV29-1,13
CASSGQGFNQPQHF,TGTGCCAGCAGTGGACAGGGGTTCAATCAGCCCCAGCATTTT,TRBD1,.,TRBJ1-5,TRBV5-6,14
CASSVSGGLNEQFF,TGTGCCAGCAGCGTTAGCGGGGGGCTCAATGAGCAGTTCTTC,TRBD2,.,TRBJ2-1,TRBV11-1,14
CASSPRWAGGQDTQYF,TGTGCCAGCAGTCCGAGGTGGGCGGGGGGCCAAGATACGCAGTATTTT,TRBD2,.,TRBJ2-3,TRBV5-4,16
CASSAGPGGELFF,TGTGCCAGCAGCGCGGGCCCGGGGGGGGAGCTGTTTTTT,.,.,TRBJ2-2,TRBV7-2,13
CASSLEGLAGSYEQYF,TGCGCCAGCAGCTTGGAGGGACTAGCGGGGTCCTACGAGCAGTACTTC,TRBD2,.,TRBJ2-7,TRBV5-1,16
CASSVRGEKLFF,TGTGCCAGCAGTGTTAGAGGAGAAAAACTGTTTTTT,.,few,TRBJ1-4,TRBV2,12
CASSASVNYGYTF,TGTGCCAGTAGTGCCAGCGTGAACTATGGCTACACCTTC,.,few,TRBJ1-2,TRBV19,13
CASSQDHWIGGPGYTF,TGTGCCAGCAGCCAAGACCATTGGATAGGAGGCCCTGGCTACACCTTC,.,.,TRBJ1-2,TRBV4-2,16
CASSQGFTTVEAFF,TGTGCCAGCAGCCAAGGCTTCACGACTGTTGAAGCTTTCTTT,.,few,TRBJ1-1,TRBV4-2,14
CATSRDRDEQFF,TGTGCCACCAGCAGAGATCGGGATGAGCAGTTCTTC,.,few,TRBJ2-1,TRBV15,12
CASTQGVSGYTF,TGTGCCAGCACCCAGGGGGTCTCTGGCTACACCTTC,TRBD1,.,TRBJ1-2,TRBV6-5,12
CASSLSGQGVEYEQYF,TGTGCCAGCAGTTTAAGTGGACAGGGCGTAGAGTACGAGCAGTACTTC,TRBD1,.,TRBJ2-7,TRBV27,16
CASSFSATDTQYF,TGCGCCAGCAGCTTCAGCGCGACAGATACGCAGTATTTT,.,.,TRBJ2-3,TRBV5-1,13
CASVSQFSETQYF,TGTGCCAGCGTCTCCCAGTTCTCGGAGACCCAGTACTTC,.,.,TRBJ2-5,TRBV28,13
CATTGGRSQPQHF,TGTGCCACGACGGGGGGTCGGAGTCAGCCCCAGCATTTT,.,.,TRBJ1-5,TRBV6-1,13
CASSRDSGFSDTQYF,TGTGCCAGCAGTCGGGACAGTGGCTTTTCAGATACGCAGTATTTT,TRBD1,.,TRBJ2-3,TRBV2,15
CASSPVNIPYEQYF,TGTGCCAGCAGCCCGGTTAATATTCCCTACGAGCAGTACTTC,.,few,TRBJ2-7,TRBV7-6,14
CASSFSSGGATTQYF,TGTGCCAGCAGTTTTTCTAGCGGGGGGGCCACGACGCAGTATTTT,TRBD2,.,TRBJ2-3,TRBV27,15
CASSLQGLAGYQETQYF,TGTGCCAGCAGCTTACAGGGGCTAGCGGGGTACCAAGAGACCCAGTACTTC,TRBD2,.,TRBJ2-5,TRBV7-9,17